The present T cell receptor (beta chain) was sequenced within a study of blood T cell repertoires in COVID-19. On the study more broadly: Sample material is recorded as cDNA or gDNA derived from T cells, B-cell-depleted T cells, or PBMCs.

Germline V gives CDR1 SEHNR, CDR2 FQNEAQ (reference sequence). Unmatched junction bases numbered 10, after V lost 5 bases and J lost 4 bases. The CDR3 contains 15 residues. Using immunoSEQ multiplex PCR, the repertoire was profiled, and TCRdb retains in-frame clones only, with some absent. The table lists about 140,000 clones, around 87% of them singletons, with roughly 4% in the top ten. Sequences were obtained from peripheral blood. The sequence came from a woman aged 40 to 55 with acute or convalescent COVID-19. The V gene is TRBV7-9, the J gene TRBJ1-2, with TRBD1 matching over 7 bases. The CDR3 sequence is CASSPPRQGLYGYTF. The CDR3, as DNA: TGTGCCAGCAGCCCCCCCAGACAGGGCCTCTATGGCTACACCTTC.